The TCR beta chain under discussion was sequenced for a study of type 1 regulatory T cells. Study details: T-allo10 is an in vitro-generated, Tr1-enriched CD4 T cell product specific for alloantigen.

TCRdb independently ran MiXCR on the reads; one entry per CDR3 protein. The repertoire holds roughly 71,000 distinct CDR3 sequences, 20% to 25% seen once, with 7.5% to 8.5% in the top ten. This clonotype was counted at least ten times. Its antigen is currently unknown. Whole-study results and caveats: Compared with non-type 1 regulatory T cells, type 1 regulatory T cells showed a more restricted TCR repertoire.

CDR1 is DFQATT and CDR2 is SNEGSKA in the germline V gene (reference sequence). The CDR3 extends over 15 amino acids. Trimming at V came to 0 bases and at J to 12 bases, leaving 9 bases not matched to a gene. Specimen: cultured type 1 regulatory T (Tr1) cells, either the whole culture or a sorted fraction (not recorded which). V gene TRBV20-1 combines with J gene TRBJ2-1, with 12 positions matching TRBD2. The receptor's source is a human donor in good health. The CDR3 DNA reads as TGCAGTGCTAGAGATCAGACTAGCGGGGGATTTGTGCAGTTCTTC. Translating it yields CSARDQTSGGFVQFF.